This T cell receptor beta chain appears in the sequencing data of a study of T cells after yellow fever vaccination. The study's findings and limits: Reappearance after the booster was seen for most primary-vaccination clones, at around 95% CD4 and roughly 90% CD8.

Of note for this clonotype: What it binds is unknown.

By 5'RACE template switching, TCR cDNA was produced, with a universal primer site and UMIs added in the process. MiXCR, applied by TCRdb to the 5' RACE reads, yields one record per CDR3 protein. Of about 430,000 distinct CDR3 sequences listed, under 20% were seen once; the top ten hold around 17%. With 1 base removed from V and 0 bases from J, the gap between germline ends came to 8 bases. This CDR3 is built from 14 residues. Germline V lookup: CDR1 SGHDT, CDR2 YYEEEE. The chain joins TRBV5-6 to TRBJ2-7; a possible D gene is TRBD2 (6 bases). Sequenced material: PBMCs, taken before the yellow fever booster vaccination. This sequence was found in a man in his late teens or twenties who received the YFV17D yellow fever vaccine. CDR3 region: CASSLFGSSYEQYV. The CDR3 DNA follows: TGTGCCAGCAGCTTGTTCGGGAGCTCCTACGAGCAGTACGTC.